This T cell receptor (beta chain) was documented in a study of blood T cells in healthy people across ages. The use of a sample-barcoded 5' primer and a J-beta primer mix characterized a second PCR of about 7 to 12 cycles. The authors tagged each cDNA molecule using a template-switch adaptor with 12 random nucleotides. TCRdb re-called the 5' RACE reads through MiXCR, storing one row per CDR3 protein. This table holds approximately 780,000 distinct CDR3 sequences, roughly 26% found once. Looked up from germline, CDR1 is MGHRA and CDR2 is YSYEKL. The CDR3 loop spans 15 amino acids. V was pared by 1 base and J by 5 bases, with 13 bases between. Concerning this clonotype itself: Its antigen is unidentified.

The study's findings and limits: Reliance upon unsorted PBMCs precluded definitive naive versus antigen-experienced comparison.

The sample also formed part of further work on T cells of mothers and their children. That paper notes: It was found that thymic selection shapes TCR recombination output similarly in related and unrelated pairs.

The TCR comes from a boy between 5 and 17 years old in good health. The chain recombines TRBV4-1 with TRBJ2-3; D is unclear. Sequencing was done on a sample of blood. The CDR3 sequence: CASSQVRIRVDTQYF. The DNA of the CDR3 is TGCGCCAGCAGCCAAGTACGGATTCGGGTAGATACGCAGTATTTT.